The sequence of this T cell receptor beta chain was determined in a study of OX40 agonist ivuxolimab in advanced cancers. Sequencing used immunoSEQ multiplex PCR; TCRdb keeps in-frame clones, though not all of them. Here the sample spans around 69,000 clones, more than 75% being singletons. CDR3 length: 16 amino acids. The J segment lost 3 bases and the V segment lost 1 base, leaving 4 bases of the junction unmatched. Germline CDR1 and CDR2: SGHRS and YFSETQ. This sample comprised CD4+ or CD8+ T cells sorted from blood, obtained in a trial of the OX40 agonist ivuxolimab. The clonotype was recovered from an adult with an advanced solid tumor such as melanoma, head and neck, liver or kidney cancer. The chain joins TRBV5-1 to TRBJ2-3, with 11 bases identical to TRBD2. The DNA for the CDR3 is TGCGCCAGCAGCTTGTTCGCTAGCGGGGGGACAGATACGCAGTATTTT. Its protein product is CASSLFASGGTDTQYF. The whole variable domain, filled in from reference TRBV5-1 and TRBJ2-3, reads KAGVTQTPRYLIKTRGQQVTLSCSPISGHRSVSWYQQTPGQGLQFLFEYFSETQRNKGNFPGRFSGRQFSNSRSEMNVSTLELGDSALYLCASSLFASGGTDTQYFGPGTRLTVL.